These T cell receptor beta chains were read from a single sample in a study of blood T cell repertoires in COVID-19. Clones were read by immunoSEQ multiplex PCR, and TCRdb kept only the in-frame ones, dropping some. Among about 51,000 clones listed, about 88% were seen once. Sequenced sample: peripheral blood. The source is a man aged 55 to 70 with acute or convalescent COVID-19. The CDR3 runs from the conserved cysteine through the conserved F or W. The D gene is left open where the match is weak. Size is stated for part of the rows, as once, few or many counts, or as a class when the clone is expanded.

D gene	V gene	J gene	clone size	CDR3 DNA	CDR3 protein
.	TRBV5-4	TRBJ2-1	.	TGTGCCAGCAGCTTGGGACAAAGAAACAATGAGCAGTTCTTC	CASSLGQRNNEQFF
.	TRBV24-1	TRBJ2-5	.	TGTGCCACCAGTGCTCGAGAGACCCAGTACTTC	CATSARETQYF
.	TRBV4-2	TRBJ1-1	.	TGTGCCAGCAGCCAAGATTTCGGCAGGTCTGAAGCTTTCTTT	CASSQDFGRSEAFF
.	TRBV5-6	TRBJ2-7	.	TGTGCCAGCAGCTTATTGTCACGCAGGGGAATTTACGAGCAGTACTTC	CASSLLSRRGIYEQYF
.	TRBV7-8	TRBJ1-5	.	TGTGCCAGCAGGGCGGAGGGAGGGTTTAGCAATCAGCCCCAGCATTTT	CASRAEGGFSNQPQHF
TRBD2	TRBV18	TRBJ2-4	.	TGTGCCAGCTCTCTTGGGACTAGCGGGATACTAGCCAAAAACATTCAGTACTTC	CASSLGTSGILAKNIQYF
.	TRBV27	TRBJ2-7	once	TGTGCCAGGTACCCCCCCCGGGGTGGGTGTCTAGTGGCCTACGAGCAGTACTTC	CARYPPRGGCLVAYEQYF
TRBD1	TRBV6-5	TRBJ1-1	.	TGTGCCAGCAGTTTTCAATATAGCGGGACAGGGATATTT	CASSFQYSGTGIF
TRBD2	TRBV2	TRBJ2-5	.	TGTGCCAGCAGTGCAGGAAGAGCGGGGGGCCAAGAGACCCAGTACTTC	CASSAGRAGGQETQYF
TRBD2	TRBV11-3	TRBJ2-3	.	TGTGCCAGCAGCTGGACTAGCGGCACAGATACGCAGTATTTT	CASSWTSGTDTQYF
TRBD2	TRBV14	TRBJ2-1	.	TGTGCCAGCATCGGGGGAGCGGGGGGCGAGCAGTTCTTC	CASIGGAGGEQFF
TRBD1	TRBV29-1	TRBJ2-5	.	TGCAGCGTTGAGAAGGACAGGGGCGCGAAGACCCAGTACTTC	CSVEKDRGAKTQYF
.	TRBV27	TRBJ2-7	.	TGTGCCAGCAGTTATCTAACAGGGTCCGAGCAGTACTTC	CASSYLTGSEQYF
TRBD2	TRBV7-2	TRBJ2-5	.	TGTGCCAGCAGCGGGACTAGAACGACCGAGACCCAGTACTTC	CASSGTRTTETQYF
.	TRBV13	TRBJ2-1	.	TGTGCCAGCAGCTTAGGCTTGAGTGAGCAGTTCTTC	CASSLGLSEQFF
TRBD2	TRBV7-2	TRBJ2-5	.	TGTGCCAGCAGCCCTGGGACTAGCGGGGGCTTAACGGAGACCCAGTACTTC	CASSPGTSGGLTETQYF
.	TRBV9	TRBJ2-3	few	TGTGCCAGCAGCGAAGACAAACACTCTAGCACAGATACGCAGTATTTT	CASSEDKHSSTDTQYF